Listed here are 3 T cell receptor beta chains from one sample, sequenced in a study of T cell clonotyping in hematopoietic cell transplantation. The repertoire was sequenced with immunoSEQ multiplex PCR; TCRdb's copy has only in-frame clones and lacks some. Of roughly 13,000 clones detected, roughly 92% appear once; the ten largest clones hold 7.8%. The sequencing here drew on PBMCs, taken 100 days after allogeneic stem cell transplant. The receptors here all came from a female patient aged 45-65 years who had an allogeneic stem cell transplant from an unrelated donor, so the T cells may come from the graft donor. Some clones in this sample may be carry-over from other donors' samples.

The chain links TRBV6-5 to TRBJ2-7, with D perhaps TRBD1 or TRBD2 (5 bases each). This CDR3 is 14 amino acids long. Trimming removed 0 bases from V and 4 bases from J, with 10 bases in between. Germline V gene lookup returns CDR1 MNHEY and CDR2 SVGAGI. CDR3 sequence reads: CASSYSGPPYEQYF. DNA for the CDR3: TGTGCCAGCAGTTACTCGGGACCGCCTTACGAGCAGTACTTC.

The chain recombines TRBV2 with TRBJ1-2; possibly TRBD1 for D (6 bases). CDR3 size: 14 residues. The germline V gene has CDR1 SNHLY and CDR2 FYNNEI. V was trimmed by 8 bases and J by 5 bases, leaving 18 bases between them. The CDR3 DNA sequence: TGTGCCAGCCTAGAACGGACAGCCGGATATGGCTACACCTTC. This gives the protein CASLERTAGYGYTF.

V gene TRBV18 combines with J gene TRBJ2-3, with TRBD1 identical over 7 bases. V was clipped by 4 bases and J by 1 base; unmatched bases: 2. This CDR3 region has 14 residues. Germline CDR1 and CDR2: KGHSH and LQKENI. The CDR3 loop reads CASSLTGGTDTQYF. For the CDR3, the DNA is TGTGCCAGCTCACTCACAGGGGGCACAGATACGCAGTATTTT.